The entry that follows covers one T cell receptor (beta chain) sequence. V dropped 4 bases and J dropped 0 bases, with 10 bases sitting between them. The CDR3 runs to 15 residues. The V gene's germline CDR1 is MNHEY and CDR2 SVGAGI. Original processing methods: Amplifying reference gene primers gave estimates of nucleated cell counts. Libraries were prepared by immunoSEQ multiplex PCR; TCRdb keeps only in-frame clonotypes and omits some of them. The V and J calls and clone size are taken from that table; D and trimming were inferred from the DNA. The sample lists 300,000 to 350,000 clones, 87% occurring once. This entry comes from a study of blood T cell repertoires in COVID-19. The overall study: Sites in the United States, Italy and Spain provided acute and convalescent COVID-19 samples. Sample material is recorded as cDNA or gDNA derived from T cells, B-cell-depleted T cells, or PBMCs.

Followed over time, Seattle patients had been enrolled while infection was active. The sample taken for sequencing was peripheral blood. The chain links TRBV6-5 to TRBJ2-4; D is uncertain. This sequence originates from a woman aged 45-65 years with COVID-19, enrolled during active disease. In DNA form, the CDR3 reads TGTGCCAGCAGTTCCTCATCAAAAGCCAAAAACATTCAGTACTTC. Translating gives CASSSSSKAKNIQYF.